The 10 T cell receptor beta chains presented below share a single source sample, sequenced in a study of blood T cell repertoires in COVID-19. The table came from immunoSEQ multiplex PCR; TCRdb's copy has only in-frame clones and leaves some out. The repertoire holds 270,000 or so clones, with roughly 84% as singletons. Sequencing used peripheral blood. The receptors stem from a woman younger than 30 with acute or convalescent COVID-19.

This clone occurred once. The chain recombines TRBV3-1 (or the pseudogene TRBV3-2) with TRBJ2-1; 13 bases match TRBD2. The CDR3 loop spans 14 amino acids. Germline V gene sequence: CDR1 LGHDT, CDR2 YNNKEL (reference sequence). The V segment lost 5 bases and the J segment 8 bases; nucleotides outside the gene matches: 3. The CDR3 DNA reads TGTGCCAGCAGCTGGACTAGCGGGAGCGATGAGCAGTTCTTC. Protein: CASSWTSGSDEQFF.

CDR3 bases: TGTGCCAGCAGTGATTGGGGGGACACTGAAGCTTTCTTT. Protein: CASSDWGDTEAFF. The chain has TRBV2 and TRBJ1-1; possible D gene TRBD1, 5 bases. The CDR3 totals 13 residues. V was pared by 3 bases and J by 3 bases, with 8 bases between. Germline V gene lookup returns CDR1 SNHLY and CDR2 FYNNEI.

The gene calls are TRBV5-4 and TRBJ2-1, with 9 bases aligning to TRBD2. The CDR3 runs to 16 residues. Losses at the gene ends were 0 bases for V and 4 bases for J; bases not matched to a gene: 5. Germline-derived CDR1 and CDR2 are SGHNT and YYREEE (reference sequence). The CDR3 here is CASSLDLAGPYNEQFF. The CDR3, as DNA: TGTGCCAGCAGCTTGGACCTAGCGGGGCCATACAATGAGCAGTTCTTC.

CDR3 in amino acids: CASSLSPGRGAYNEQFF. In DNA form, the CDR3 reads TGTGCCAGCAGCTTAAGTCCGGGCAGGGGCGCCTACAATGAGCAGTTCTTC. The chain uses TRBV7-9 and TRBJ2-1; TRBD1 might be the D (6 bases). CDR3 size: 17 residues. CDR1 is SEHNR and CDR2 is FQNEAQ in the germline V gene (reference sequence). Trimming cost V 2 bases and J 2 bases, with 16 bases left between them.

V and J are TRBV4-3 and TRBJ2-4; D remains ambiguous. In germline, CDR1 is LGHNA, CDR2 YSLEER. This CDR3 spans 15 amino acids. Trimming stripped 0 bases from V and 5 bases from J, with 11 bases between. The CDR3, as DNA: TGCGCCAGCAGCCAAGAATTCCCAGGCCAAAACATTCAGTACTTC. Translating it yields CASSQEFPGQNIQYF.

The J gene is TRBJ1-2, the V gene TRBV7-2; the match to TRBD1 covers 10 bases. In germline, CDR1 is SGHTA, CDR2 FQGNSA. This CDR3 region has 14 residues. V was clipped by 5 bases and J by 7 bases; unmatched bases: 7. DNA of the CDR3: TGTGCCAGCAGCCTCTGGGGGGACAGGGGTGGCTACACCTTC. Encoded protein: CASSLWGDRGGYTF. Together with reference TRBV7-2 and TRBJ1-2, the CDR3 gives the full variable domain: GAGVSQSPSNKVTEKGKDVELRCDPISGHTALYWYRQSLGQGLEFLIYFQGNSAPDKSGLPSDRFSAERTGGSVSTLTIQRTQQEDSAVYLCASSLWGDRGGYTFGSGTRLTVV.

V usage is TRBV5-1 and J usage is TRBJ2-7; TRBD2 matches 7 bases. There are 14 residues in the CDR3. V lost 3 bases and J lost 7; bases outside the gene matches: 10. Looked up from germline, CDR1 is SGHRS and CDR2 is YFSETQ. The DNA of the CDR3 is TGCGCCAGCAGCTGGGGGGGTGGCTACCTGGAGCAGTACTTC. Translated, it gives CASSWGGGYLEQYF.

V is TRBV7-2 and J is TRBJ2-3; 7 positions agree with TRBD2. Trimming removed 3 bases from V and 1 base from J; junction bases left unmatched: 7. The CDR3 sequence is 16 residues long. Germline CDR1 SGHTA, CDR2 FQGNSA. The CDR3 protein is CASSLGLLRGTDTQYF. DNA for the CDR3: TGTGCCAGCAGCTTGGGACTACTTAGGGGCACAGATACGCAGTATTTT.

Only one count was recorded for this clone. V gene TRBV5-1 combines with J gene TRBJ1-2; D is possibly TRBD1 (5 bases). Germline CDR1 reads SGHRS; CDR2 reads YFSETQ. The CDR3 totals 15 residues. V shed 4 bases and J shed 0 bases, with 13 bases lying between them. CDR3 residues: CASSTGDGTNYGYTF. The CDR3 DNA reads TGCGCCAGCAGCACGGGGGACGGCACTAACTATGGCTACACCTTC.

The V gene is TRBV27, the J gene TRBJ2-7; tentative D call: TRBD1 (6 bases). V lost 4 bases and J lost 3, with 7 bases in between. This CDR3 comprises 12 residues. From germline, CDR1 is MNHEY and CDR2 SMNVEV (reference sequence). CDR3 sequence: CASSSQGYEQYF. The CDR3, as DNA: TGTGCCAGCAGTTCACAGGGCTACGAGCAGTACTTC.